The clone carrying this TCR beta chain was detected only a few times. Antigen specificity is unknown. This specimen belongs to a study of T cells in Graves' hyperthyroidism and ophthalmopathy. Study background: Staff took peripheral blood when the initial diagnosis was made, before any treatment began.

The study excluded patients with uncontrolled infection, other autoimmune disease, pregnancy or lactation. Each diagnosis drew on symptoms, thyroxine, TRAb, thyroid ultrasound and orbital computed tomography findings. General study points: The majority of expanded thyroid clonotypes above 0.001 also appeared in blood.

Amplification yielded TCR beta CDR3 regions, with RNA transcripts as the source. HTBI primers were the set used in a first-round RT-PCR of the TCR CDR3. TCRdb fed the multiplex PCR reads into MiXCR, producing one record per CDR3 protein. Here the sample spans approximately 400,000 distinct CDR3 sequences, 18% being singletons. The sequencing sample was made of blood. The TCR sequence derives from a man aged 18 to 29 with Graves' ophthalmopathy.

The DNA of the CDR3 is TGTGCCACCCCGGCAGGCCCTAATAACTATGGCTACACCTTC. Translating gives CATPAGPNNYGYTF. The rearrangement links TRBV16 to TRBJ1-2; D uncertain. CDR3 size: 14 residues. V lost 10 bases and J lost 1, with 16 bases in between. The V gene's germline CDR1 is KGHSY and CDR2 FQNENV.